These 4 T cell receptor beta chains share one sample of origin, sequenced in a study of cytomegalovirus exposure and HLA in healthy donors. This PCR relied on a set of 60 Vbeta primers and 13 Jbeta primers. Assay used: immunoSEQ multiplex PCR; TCRdb lists only in-frame clones, some missing. The data hold under 150,000 clones, with approximately 82% observed a single time. Sequenced sample: PBMCs. The receptors were sampled from a middle-aged man in good health and CMV-seronegative.

The chain couples TRBV19 to TRBJ1-1; 7 bases agree with TRBD1. J lost 0 bases, V lost 3 bases, and 19 bases had no gene match. The germline V gene has CDR1 LNHDA and CDR2 SQIVND (reference sequence). The CDR3 runs to 20 residues. CDR3 DNA sequence: TGTGCCAGTAGTATGCCAAGAACAGGGGCCCGTTTCACTATGAACACTGAAGCTTTCTTT. This encodes CASSMPRTGARFTMNTEAFF.

The rearrangement joins TRBV7-2 to TRBJ1-2; 7 bases match TRBD1. Germline trimming cut 5 bases from V and 1 base from J; bases unmatched to any gene: 7. Germline V gene data show CDR1 as SGHTA and CDR2 as FQGNSA. The CDR3 runs 15 residues. The DNA for the CDR3 is TGTGCCAGCAGCCCAGGGGGTTACCGTAACTATGGCTACACCTTC. Amino acid sequence: CASSPGGYRNYGYTF.

V usage is TRBV9 and J usage is TRBJ2-1; D is undetermined. From germline, CDR1 is SGDLS and CDR2 YYNGEE. V shed 4 bases and J shed 7 bases, with 21 bases lying between them. The CDR3 extends over 16 amino acids. The CDR3 coding sequence is TGTGCCAGCAGCCCCCGGCGGATCACTACTAAAAATGAGCAGTTCTTC. This gives the protein CASSPRRITTKNEQFF.

The chain carries TRBV6-6 and TRBJ1-6; D may be TRBD1 (6 bases). The CDR3 covers 15 residues. Germline values: CDR1 MNHNY, CDR2 SVGAGI (reference sequence). V was pared by 4 bases and J by 15 bases, with 22 bases between. DNA for the CDR3: TGTGCCAGCAGTTCCCAGGACATAGGGGGTCGGCGCCTCCACTTT. As protein: CASSSQDIGGRRLHF.